The entry that follows covers one TCR beta chain sequence. This sample was taken from a study of patients and donors after allogeneic stem cell transplantation. V was shortened by 3 bases and J by 6 bases, with 19 bases between the two germline ends. The germline V gene has CDR1 SQVTM and CDR2 ANQGSEA. The CDR3 covers 15 residues. Each CDR3 protein is one row after TCRdb ran MiXCR on the RT-PCR reads. The table includes under 170,000 distinct CDR3 sequences, 30% to 45% detected once. The TCR comes from a human donor who was either an allogeneic HSCT recipient or a stem cell or donor lymphocyte infusion donor (not recorded which). It is not recorded whose cells these are; they may come from a transplant donor. Sequencing was done on a sample of blood, either unsorted or a sorted T cell fraction (not recorded which). The chain is built from TRBV29-1 and TRBJ2-3; D unclear. The DNA of the CDR3 is TGCAGCGTTGAGGCAGACCGTGTGGGGAAGGATACGCAGTATTTT. Translating gives CSVEADRVGKDTQYF.